What follows describes a single T cell receptor beta chain. A few counts support this clone. No antigen is known for it. Per-base qualities were not stored, and no clone one base away is much larger. This specimen belongs to a study of blood T cell repertoires in COVID-19 (dated by TCRdb to about 2020). At the level of the whole study: The collaborator samples originated in the United States, Italy and Spain and spanned the acute and convalescent phases of COVID-19. Deeply sampled blood TCRbeta repertoires from subjects exposed to, actively infected with, or recovered from COVID-19 were included in the dataset. HLA class I and class II types, where available, came from metadata supplied by the sample provider rather than from assay-based typing. The material from the prospective study consisted of cDNA or gDNA derived from T cells, B-cell-depleted T cells, or PBMCs. Samples were obtained from the ongoing ImmuneRACE study (first 160 participants) and from 950 to 1,500 subjects provided by 6 global collaborators. The sample metadata nearly always contained a de-identified subject ID, COVID-19 status, age in years and sex. The repertoires were made available in a free public database intended to serve as a resource for research on the immune response to SARS-CoV-2.

Whole blood was collected in K2EDTA tubes by collaborating institutions according to the institutions' own protocols. For TCRbeta analysis, collaborators shipped samples as frozen whole blood, isolated PBMCs, or DNA extracted from either of those sample types. Overall results and qualifications from the work: The quantity of clinical and demographic metadata differed by source and by participant and was supplied without curation.

TCRbeta CDR3 regions were amplified from genomic DNA using the immunoSEQ Assay, a bias-controlled multiplex PCR. On the study's bioinformatics: Within the assay, amplification of reference gene primers was used to estimate how many nucleated cells each sample contained. To quantify the absolute abundance of each unique TCRbeta CDR3 rearrangement, sequence reads were collapsed and filtered. For each sample, productive Simpson clonality was calculated as the square root of Simpson's diversity index across productive rearrangements. TCRdb's version of the immuneACCESS table is confined to in-frame rearrangements and falls short of the full clone set. An unresolved V gene accounts for under half of the shortfall where checked; the remainder is of unknown origin. The V and J calls and clone size were taken over from that table, and D and trimming were inferred from the DNA. Recorded for this sample are about 110,000 clones; around 82% of them occurred a single time. The ten largest clonotypes hold about 4.7% of the sample.

The CDR3 starts with the cysteine, ends with the phenylalanine, and has 17 residues. Kept here is only the CDR3 DNA, which spans 51 bases and is read in frame from base 1. Via the germline V gene, CDR1 is MNHNS and CDR2 SASEGT. V lost 3 bases and J lost 2 bases, and the count of bases not matched to a germline gene is 12. Sequencing was carried out using peripheral blood. This receptor chain uses TRBV6-1 and TRBJ2-7; TRBD1 matches 8 bases in the middle. The receptor comes from a human donor in a cohort sampled during active or convalescent COVID-19. For the CDR3, the sequence is CASSDPDDRGLAYEQYF. Read as DNA, the sequence is TGTGCCAGCAGTGATCCAGACGACAGGGGACTTGCCTACGAGCAGTACTTC.